These 10 T cell receptor beta chains share one sample of origin, sequenced in a study of blood T cell repertoires in COVID-19. Measured with immunoSEQ multiplex PCR; TCRdb has only the in-frame clones, and not every one. Of 99,000 or so clones listed, roughly 80% are singletons. Input material: peripheral blood. Receptor source: a woman older than 75 with acute or convalescent COVID-19.

The chain employs TRBV5-1 and TRBJ2-3; possible D gene TRBD1, 6 bases. The CDR3 is 16 amino acids. The V and J ends lost 3 bases and 1 base respectively, with 15 bases between them. The germline V gene has CDR1 SGHRS and CDR2 YFSETQ. The CDR3, as DNA: TGCGCCAGCAGCTCTACAGGGATAGGAGGCACAGATACGCAGTATTTT. Amino acids: CASSSTGIGGTDTQYF.

The V and J genes are TRBV6-1 and TRBJ2-5; D may be TRBD1 (6 bases). Trimming left V 2 bases short and J 5 bases short, with 15 bases between. The V gene's germline CDR1 is MNHNS and CDR2 SASEGT. CDR3 size: 15 residues. CDR3 region: CASSEQSRGRETQYF. The CDR3 DNA is TGTGCCAGCAGTGAACAGAGCAGGGGACGGGAGACCCAGTACTTC.

The V call is TRBV28, the J call TRBJ2-1; tentatively, D is TRBD2 (6 bases). Germline CDR1 MDHEN, CDR2 SYDVKM. Trimming took off 4 bases at V and 8 bases at J, with 15 bases between the two ends. The CDR3 consists of 14 residues. CDR3 coding DNA: TGTGCCAGCAGTTCGTTCCGGGAGTGGGATGAGCAGTTCTTC. Residues: CASSSFREWDEQFF.

V and J are TRBV6-6 and TRBJ2-2; D possibly corresponds to TRBD1 (6 bases). In germline, CDR1 is MNHNY, CDR2 SVGAGI (reference sequence). Trimming took off 6 bases at V and 3 bases at J, with 17 bases between the two ends. The CDR3 contains 16 residues. The CDR3: CASRPQGHLYTGELFF. The CDR3 nucleotides are TGTGCCAGCAGGCCGCAGGGGCACCTCTACACCGGGGAGCTGTTTTTT.

V usage is TRBV6-5 and J usage is TRBJ1-1; a weak D match, TRBD1 (6 bases). With 6 bases removed from V and 11 bases from J, the gap between germline ends came to 16 bases. There are 12 residues in the CDR3. Germline values: CDR1 MNHEY, CDR2 SVGAGI. The CDR3 sequence is CASSASTGRAFF. CDR3 sequence (DNA): TGTGCCAGCAGCGCCTCCACAGGGCGGGCTTTCTTT.

This clone was seen a handful of times. The rearrangement links TRBV4-1 to TRBJ1-4; D possibly corresponds to TRBD1 (5 bases). The CDR3 covers 17 residues. From germline, CDR1 is MGHRA and CDR2 YSYEKL. V lost 1 base and J 10 bases, leaving 22 bases between the germline ends. CDR3 in DNA: TGCGCCAGCAGCCAAGGCCCACAGAGTGGGGGAGGAAGAAAACTGTTTTTT. Translating gives CASSQGPQSGGGRKLFF.

CDR3 in DNA: TGTGCCAGCAGCGTAACAGGGGATTACGGTGAAGCTTTCTTT. Translated, it gives CASSVTGDYGEAFF. The chain couples TRBV9 to TRBJ1-1; 7 nucleotides line up with TRBD1. J was trimmed by 7 bases and V by 1 base; bases with no gene match: 7. Germline CDR1 is SGDLS and CDR2 is YYNGEE. This CDR3 spans 14 amino acids.

The chain has TRBV19 and TRBJ2-5; tentative D call: TRBD1 (6 bases). The length of the CDR3 is 14 residues. Between the trimmed V and J ends, which lost 2 bases and 7 bases, there was a span of 14 bases. Looked up from germline, CDR1 is LNHDA and CDR2 is SQIVND (reference sequence). In nucleotides, the CDR3 is TGTGCCAGTAGTATACGACAGGACAAGAGGACCCAGTACTTC. Encoded protein: CASSIRQDKRTQYF. The full variable domain, rest sourced from reference TRBV19 and TRBJ2-5, is DGGITQSPKYLFRKEGQNVTLSCEQNLNHDAMYWYRQDPGQGLRLIYYSQIVNDFQKGDIAEGYSVSREKKESFPLTVTSAQKNPTAFYLCASSIRQDKRTQYFGPGTRLLVL.

The chain has TRBV20-1 and TRBJ1-3; no clear D gene. The length of the CDR3 is 13 residues. The germline gives CDR1 DFQATT, CDR2 SNEGSKA (reference sequence). With 3 bases removed from V and 4 bases from J, the gap between germline ends came to 10 bases. CDR3 amino acids: CSASQAGGNTIYF. The CDR3 nucleotides are TGCAGTGCTAGTCAAGCGGGAGGAAACACCATATATTTT.

V is TRBV3-1 (or the pseudogene TRBV3-2) and J is TRBJ2-7; 9 bases fit TRBD2. This CDR3 has 17 amino acids. V gave up 4 bases and J gave up 2 bases; unmatched junction bases: 12. Germline V gene sequence: CDR1 LGHDT, CDR2 YNNKEL (reference sequence). The CDR3 region has the DNA TGTGCCAGCAGCCCAGGACTAGCGTTCCAGCGCGCCTACGAGCAGTACTTC. Translation gives CASSPGLAFQRAYEQYF.